The 5 T cell receptor beta chains reported below all come from one sample, sequenced in a study of blood T cell repertoires in COVID-19. Only in-frame clones appear in the TCRdb table, and some are missing; sequencing was by immunoSEQ multiplex PCR. The table shows 97,000 or so clones, with about nine tenths occurring only once. Sequenced: peripheral blood. Source of these receptors: a man between 60 and 70 years old with acute or convalescent COVID-19.

This chain connects TRBV6-5 to TRBJ1-1; D is possibly TRBD1 (5 bases). V was clipped by 9 bases and J by 4 bases, with 15 bases between them. The CDR3 is made up of 13 amino acids. Germline V gene data show CDR1 as MNHEY and CDR2 as SVGAGI. DNA of the CDR3: TGTGCCAGTTTGGGGGGTGGGAGCACTGAAGCTTTCTTT. Translating gives CASLGGGSTEAFF.

The chain joins TRBV2 to TRBJ1-6; possibly TRBD1 for D (6 bases). Germline loops: CDR1 SNHLY, CDR2 FYNNEI. Trimming pared 8 bases from V and 10 bases from J, leaving 18 bases between. The CDR3 spans 14 residues. The CDR3 sequence: CASAANRVWSPLHF. In nucleotides, the CDR3 is TGTGCCAGCGCTGCAAACAGGGTGTGGTCACCCCTCCACTTT. Variable domain in full (rest from reference TRBV2 and TRBJ1-6): EPEVTQTPSHQVTQMGQEVILRCVPISNHLYFYWYRQILGQKVEFLVSFYNNEISEKSEIFDDQFSVERPDGSNFTLKIRSTKLEDSAMYFCASAANRVWSPLHFGNGTRLTVT.

The J gene is TRBJ1-1, the V gene TRBV19; D gene uncertain. Germline lookup yields CDR1 LNHDA and CDR2 SQIVND (reference sequence). The CDR3 loop spans 16 amino acids. Deletions cut 6 bases from V and 1 base from J, with 18 bases between. The CDR3 protein is CASRLFQNAPNTEAFF. The CDR3 DNA is TGTGCCAGTAGACTATTTCAAAACGCACCGAACACTGAAGCTTTCTTT.

This chain connects TRBV5-6 to TRBJ1-4; 7 bases are shared with TRBD1. The length of the CDR3 is 15 residues. The V gene end was trimmed by 5 bases and the J gene end by 7 bases; junction bases not matched to a gene: 11. Germline V lookup: CDR1 SGHDT, CDR2 YYEEEE. The CDR3 is CASRLQGGAGEKLFF. The CDR3 DNA reads TGTGCCAGCAGACTCCAGGGGGGTGCGGGTGAAAAACTGTTTTTT.

The genes are TRBV7-6 and TRBJ2-5; TRBD1 matches at 8 bases. This CDR3 comprises 15 residues. Germline V gene data show CDR1 as SGHVS and CDR2 as FNYEAQ. V lost 0 bases to trimming and J lost 1 base; unmatched junction nucleotides: 1. The CDR3 region is CASSLAQGAQETQYF. CDR3 sequence (DNA): TGTGCCAGCAGCTTAGCGCAGGGGGCCCAAGAGACCCAGTACTTC.